These 25 T cell receptor beta chains share one sample of origin, sequenced in a study of shared clonotypes between healthy human individuals. TCRdb's table, derived via immunoSEQ multiplex PCR, lists solely in-frame clones and lacks some. The sample yields about 870,000 clones, 80% to 95% seen once. Naivety among CD8 cells was defined by CD45RO negativity and positive CCR7 selection, thereby excluding terminally differentiated effector memory CD45RA+ cells. The specimen was naive CD8+ T cells sorted from blood. The receptors stem from a man aged 30-40 years in good health.

The chain is built from TRBV15 and TRBJ2-2; 10 bases align to TRBD2. Germline V CDR1 and CDR2: LNHNV, YYDKDF (reference sequence). The length of the CDR3 is 16 residues. Trimming took 3 bases from V and 7 from J; bases not matched to a gene: 8. CDR3 bases: TGTGCCACCAGCAGCGTGCTAGCGGGAGCGATCGGGGAGCTGTTTTTT. Protein: CATSSVLAGAIGELFF.

The chain recombines TRBV27 with TRBJ1-3; no reliable D call. CDR3 length equals 15 residues. The germline V and J ends were trimmed by 2 bases and 4 bases, with 12 bases remaining between them. Germline V gene sequence: CDR1 MNHEY, CDR2 SMNVEV (reference sequence). The CDR3 loop is CASSLNGPTGNTIYF. In DNA form, the CDR3 reads TGTGCCAGCAGTTTAAACGGTCCAACGGGAAACACCATATATTTT.

The chain links TRBV5-4 to TRBJ1-1; no clear D gene. The germline gives CDR1 SGHNT, CDR2 YYREEE (reference sequence). V gave up 0 bases and J gave up 0 bases, with 9 bases separating them. The CDR3 length is 15 residues. CDR3 residues: CASSLVLQMNTEAFF. The CDR3 DNA reads as TGTGCCAGCAGCTTGGTATTACAAATGAACACTGAAGCTTTCTTT.

This chain connects TRBV7-9 to TRBJ2-7; D remains ambiguous. Germline CDR1 is SEHNR and CDR2 is FQNEAQ (reference sequence). The CDR3 totals 15 residues. V gave up 2 bases and J gave up 5 bases, with 16 bases separating them. Here the CDR3 DNA reads TGTGCCAGCAGCTTAAGTAATCGGCTGAAGGACGAGCAGTACTTC. Encoded protein: CASSLSNRLKDEQYF. Using reference TRBV7-9 and TRBJ2-7 for the parts outside the CDR3, the full variable domain is DTGVSQNPRHKITKRGQNVTFRCDPISEHNRLYWYRQTLGQGPEFLTYFQNEAQLEKSRLLSDRFSAERPKGSFSTLEIQRTEQGDSAMYLCASSLSNRLKDEQYFGPGTRLTVT.

This rearrangement joins TRBV7-6 to TRBJ1-4, with 8 bases lining up with TRBD1. The trim removed 5 bases at V and 2 bases at J, leaving 4 bases unmatched. Germline CDR1 is SGHVS and CDR2 is FNYEAQ. The CDR3 totals 15 residues. Written as DNA, the CDR3 is TGTGCCAGCAGCGACCGGACAGGGACTAATGAAAAACTGTTTTTT. This sequence encodes CASSDRTGTNEKLFF.

A remark on this clone: Within the sample, other DNA sequences also encode this same CDR3. The chain carries TRBV27 and TRBJ2-1; D is undetermined. CDR1 MNHEY and CDR2 SMNVEV come from the germline V gene (reference sequence). The CDR3 is 11 amino acids. V lost 2 bases to trimming and J lost 7 bases, with 3 bases between them. CDR3 residues: CASSLRNEQFF. CDR3 coding DNA: TGTGCCAGCAGTTTACGGAATGAGCAGTTCTTC.

This clone was counted a single time. The gene calls are TRBV15 and TRBJ2-6; no firm D call. V was trimmed by 4 bases and J by 2 bases, leaving 18 bases between them. The CDR3 has 18 residues. Germline loops: CDR1 LNHNV, CDR2 YYDKDF (reference sequence). CDR3 coding DNA: TGTGCCACCAGCAACATACTTCGGTCTGATGCTGGGGCCAACGTCCTGACTTTC. It encodes CATSNILRSDAGANVLTF.

The sample holds one count of this clone. The rearrangement uses TRBV28 and TRBJ2-5; no clear D. The CDR3 contains 13 residues. Deletions cut 6 bases from V and 7 bases from J, with 15 bases between. Per the germline V gene, CDR1 is MDHEN and CDR2 is SYDVKM. CDR3 sequence (DNA): TGTGCCAGCAGCCACGGGTTAGTGGGGACCCAGTACTTC. Translated, it gives CASSHGLVGTQYF.

The gene calls are TRBV4-3 and TRBJ2-1; 10 bases align to TRBD2. The germline V gene has CDR1 LGHNA and CDR2 YSLEER. The length of the CDR3 is 17 residues. Losses at the gene ends were 1 base for V and 7 bases for J; bases not matched to a gene: 10. The CDR3 nucleotides are TGCGCCAGCAGCCAAGGTTCGGCTAGCGGGAGTCTGAATGAGCAGTTCTTC. This gives the protein CASSQGSASGSLNEQFF.

The chain combines TRBV27 with TRBJ2-1, with 9 bases that match TRBD2. V was clipped by 4 bases and J by 5 bases; unmatched bases: 9. Germline CDR1 MNHEY, CDR2 SMNVEV (reference sequence). The CDR3 consists of 16 residues. In nucleotides, the CDR3 is TGTGCCAGCAGTTCCTACATAGCGGGAGTAGACAATGAGCAGTTCTTC. Its translation: CASSSYIAGVDNEQFF.

V gene TRBV28 combines with J gene TRBJ2-7; 11 nucleotides agree with TRBD1. The CDR3 is made up of 14 amino acids. After removal of 5 bases from V and 9 bases from J, the junction contained 9 bases not matched to a gene. Germline CDR1 and CDR2: MDHEN and SYDVKM. Written as DNA, the CDR3 is TGTGCCAGCAGTCCCGGGACAGGGGGTAGGGGGCAGTACTTC. Its protein is CASSPGTGGRGQYF.

CDR3 sequence: CASSFNSGVYGYTF. The CDR3 nucleotides are TGTGCCAGCAGCTTTAATTCGGGGGTGTATGGCTACACCTTC. V gene TRBV5-4 combines with J gene TRBJ1-2; possibly TRBD1 for D (5 bases). CDR3 length: 14 residues. Trimming removed 2 bases from V and 5 bases from J, with 13 bases in between. Germline CDR1 reads SGHNT; CDR2 reads YYREEE (reference sequence).

The chain couples TRBV2 to TRBJ1-5; unclear D gene. The germline gives CDR1 SNHLY, CDR2 FYNNEI. Trimming pared 2 bases from V and 5 bases from J, leaving 10 bases between. There are 14 residues in the CDR3. The CDR3 nucleotides are TGTGCCAGCAGTGAAAAACAGCGGGATCAGCCCCAGCATTTT. Translating gives CASSEKQRDQPQHF.

This clone was seen a handful of times. V gene TRBV9 combines with J gene TRBJ2-1, with D perhaps TRBD2 (5 bases). This CDR3 is built from 14 residues. V lost 0 bases and J 8 bases, leaving 12 bases between the germline ends. The germline CDR1 and CDR2 sequences are SGDLS and YYNGEE. The DNA for the CDR3 is TGTGCCAGCAGCGTAGGAGGGCGTTCCCATGAGCAGTTCTTC. As protein: CASSVGGRSHEQFF.

As to this clone: Given a much more abundant clone one base away, this may be a read error. The sample has other DNA sequences that encode this CDR3 too. This chain joins TRBV28 and TRBJ2-7; D ambiguous. Between the trimmed V and J ends, which lost 4 bases and 2 bases, there was a span of 6 bases. The CDR3 has 12 amino acids. Germline V gene data show CDR1 as MDHEN and CDR2 as SYDVKM. The CDR3 protein is CASSSVTYEQYF. CDR3 coding DNA: TGTGCCAGCAGTTCTGTGACCTACGAGCAGTACTTC.

The V and J genes are TRBV19 and TRBJ2-7, with TRBD2 matching over 9 bases. V trimming: 5 bases; J trimming: 8 bases; junction bases outside the gene matches: 7. The CDR3 loop spans 13 amino acids. Per the germline V gene, CDR1 is LNHDA and CDR2 is SQIVND (reference sequence). The CDR3, as DNA: TGTGCCAGTAGTTTGACTAGCGGCCACAAGCAGTACTTC. Translation gives CASSLTSGHKQYF. The full variable domain, completed using reference TRBV19 and TRBJ2-7, is DGGITQSPKYLFRKEGQNVTLSCEQNLNHDAMYWYRQDPGQGLRLIYYSQIVNDFQKGDIAEGYSVSREKKESFPLTVTSAQKNPTAFYLCASSLTSGHKQYFGPGTRLTVT.

The chain is built from TRBV4-1 and TRBJ1-1; D possibly corresponds to TRBD1 (5 bases). The CDR3 contains 10 residues. The V end lost 11 bases, the J end lost 8 bases, and 12 bases lay between the germline ends. The germline V gene has CDR1 MGHRA and CDR2 YSYEKL. CDR3 residues: CASGTREAFF. CDR3 DNA sequence: TGCGCCTCAGGGACGAGGGAAGCTTTCTTT.

This chain uses TRBV7-2 with TRBJ2-1; D gene uncertain. The CDR3 is made up of 12 amino acids. Germline loops: CDR1 SGHTA, CDR2 FQGNSA. Trimming stripped 1 base from V and 9 bases from J, with 7 bases between. DNA for the CDR3: TGTGCCAGCAGCTTAGGTCTTAGTGAGCAGTTCTTC. Amino acid sequence: CASSLGLSEQFF.

The DNA for the CDR3 is TGCGCCAGCAGCACGGCCGGGACAGGGGGCGTCTACGAGCAGTACTTC. Protein sequence: CASSTAGTGGVYEQYF. This chain connects TRBV5-1 to TRBJ2-7; TRBD1 agrees at 12 bases. This CDR3 is 16 amino acids long. Germline values: CDR1 SGHRS, CDR2 YFSETQ. J gave up 3 bases and V 4 bases, and 8 bases lay outside the gene matches.

The chain joins TRBV11-2 to TRBJ1-2; TRBD1 agrees at 9 bases. This CDR3 spans 15 amino acids. Germline-derived CDR1 and CDR2 are SGHAT and FQNNGV. Trimming removed 3 bases from V and 8 bases from J; junction bases left unmatched: 10. The CDR3 DNA reads TGTGCCAGCAGCTTGGAACAGGGGGCAGGATGGGGCTACACCTTC. Translating it yields CASSLEQGAGWGYTF.

The chain links TRBV7-9 to TRBJ2-7; D may be TRBD2 (6 bases). This CDR3 is 15 amino acids long. Per the germline V gene, CDR1 is SEHNR and CDR2 is FQNEAQ (reference sequence). V was shortened by 0 bases and J by 4 bases, with 13 bases between the two germline ends. CDR3 sequence (DNA): TGTGCCAGCAGCTTAGCCCCCGGGACTGGATACGAGCAGTACTTC. Residues: CASSLAPGTGYEQYF.

This chain joins TRBV27 and TRBJ2-1; 7 bases match TRBD2. The germline V gene encodes CDR1 MNHEY and CDR2 SMNVEV (reference sequence). The CDR3 consists of 15 residues. V gave up 7 bases and J gave up 6 bases; unmatched junction bases: 12. Written as DNA, the CDR3 is TGTGCCAGCACCCCGTTGGCGGGAGCCGGCAATGAGCAGTTCTTC. Its protein is CASTPLAGAGNEQFF.

The V call is TRBV29-1, the J call TRBJ2-7; D may be TRBD1 (6 bases). Germline V gene data show CDR1 as SQVTM and CDR2 as ANQGSEA. Deletions cut 4 bases from V and 3 bases from J, with 13 bases between. The CDR3 extends over 13 amino acids. Here the CDR3 DNA reads TGCAGCGTTGGTGCCAGGGGATACTACGAGCAGTACTTC. Amino acids: CSVGARGYYEQYF.

J is TRBJ2-3 and V is TRBV30; possibly TRBD1 for D (5 bases). Germline V gives CDR1 GTSNPN, CDR2 SVGIG (reference sequence). The germline V and J ends were trimmed by 5 bases and 6 bases, with 12 bases remaining between them. The CDR3 runs to 12 residues. CDR3: CAWAGSLDTQYF. CDR3 bases: TGTGCCTGGGCAGGGTCCCTGGATACGCAGTATTTT.

The J gene is TRBJ2-3, the V gene TRBV27; perhaps TRBD2 as D (5 bases). The germline V gene has CDR1 MNHEY and CDR2 SMNVEV (reference sequence). The CDR3 spans 16 residues. The V end lost 2 bases, the J end lost 1 base, and 13 bases lay between the germline ends. CDR3 sequence (DNA): TGTGCCAGCAGTTTAAGGCTAGCCCTGGGCACAGATACGCAGTATTTT. As protein: CASSLRLALGTDTQYF.